This TCR beta chain was documented in a study of blood T cell repertoires in COVID-19. In the study overall: COVID-19 samples, acute and convalescent, were from the United States, Italy and Spain.

Repertoires were generated with immunoSEQ multiplex PCR, while TCRdb's copy carries only in-frame clones and drops some. This sample has fewer than 250,000 clones, with 65% to 90% found just once. Trimming cost V 3 bases and J 1 base; bases outside gene matches: 3. The CDR3 has 15 amino acids. Germline V gives CDR1 MDHEN, CDR2 SYDVKM. This sequence joins TRBV28 and TRBJ2-3; 8 bases map to TRBD2. The TCR sequence derives from a man in his fifties with acute or convalescent COVID-19. Specimen: peripheral blood. The CDR3 coding sequence is TGTGCCAGCAGTTTTCGGACTAGCCGCACAGATACGCAGTATTTT. Its translation is CASSFRTSRTDTQYF. Together with reference TRBV28 and TRBJ2-3, the CDR3 gives the full variable domain: DVKVTQSSRYLVKRTGEKVFLECVQDMDHENMFWYRQDPGLGLRLIYFSYDVKMKEKGDIPEGYSVSREKKERFSLILESASTNQTSMYLCASSFRTSRTDTQYFGPGTRLTVL.